This T cell receptor (beta chain) emerged from a study of CD8 T cells in ankylosing spondylitis. Scientists made TCR beta libraries using quantitative 5'-RACE with molecular barcodes. A single record per CDR3 protein comes from TCRdb applying MiXCR to the 5' RACE reads. The data contain around 130,000 distinct CDR3 sequences, roughly 8.8% of them singletons. This clonotype was counted at least ten times. Its antigen is unidentified. Study-level findings and limits: The authors found the disease-linked clones to be CD8+ and relatively rare in peripheral blood. Blood of patients with ankylosing spondylitis appeared to be characterized by a TCR beta motif of several highly homologous variants. Previous work reported some of these motif variants in the synovial fluid and blood of reactive arthritis.

The germline V gene has CDR1 MGHRA and CDR2 YSYEKL. CDR3 size: 14 residues. Trimming removed 1 base at V and 5 bases at J, with 9 bases between. The V call is TRBV4-1, the J call TRBJ2-1; unclear D gene. The sequenced sample was blood, either unsorted or a sorted T cell fraction (not recorded which). The sequence came from a male donor with ankylosing spondylitis or in good health (not recorded which). DNA of the CDR3: TGCGCCAGCAGCCAAGGAGTGTTTGACAATGAGCAGTTCTTC. Translated: CASSQGVFDNEQFF.